This entry features one T cell receptor beta chain sequence. Its antigen is currently unknown. The data derive from a study of CD4+ T cells in melanoma. Study results and caveats: Neoantigen-specific CD4+ T cells in melanoma reportedly had diverse differentiation states.

Generated by immunoSEQ multiplex PCR, the TCRdb table keeps only in-frame clones and is missing some. The sample yields 20,000 to 25,000 clones, roughly 87% seen once. The receptor was derived from a human donor with melanoma. Sequenced: cells from a culture (not recorded whether cultured in vitro).

The CDR3 region has the DNA TGTGCCTGGAGGTGGAAATCGAGCCTACAACCCCTCCACTTT. This encodes CAWRWKSSLQPLHF. The chain uses TRBV30 and TRBJ1-6, with D uncertain. The CDR3 has 14 residues. Germline V gives CDR1 GTSNPN, CDR2 SVGIG (reference sequence). Between the trimmed V and J ends, which lost 3 bases and 12 bases, there was a span of 18 bases.